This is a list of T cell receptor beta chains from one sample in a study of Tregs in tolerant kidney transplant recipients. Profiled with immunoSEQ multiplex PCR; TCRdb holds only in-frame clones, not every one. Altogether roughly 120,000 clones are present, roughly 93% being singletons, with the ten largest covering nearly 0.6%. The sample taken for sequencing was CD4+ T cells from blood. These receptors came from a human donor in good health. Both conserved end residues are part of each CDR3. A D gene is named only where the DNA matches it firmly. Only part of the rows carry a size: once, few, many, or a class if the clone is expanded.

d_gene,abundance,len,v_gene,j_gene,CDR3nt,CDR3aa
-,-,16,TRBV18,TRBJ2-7,TGTGCCAGCTCACCCCTTGGGAGCAGGAGCTCCTACGAGCAGTACTTC,CASSPLGSRSSYEQYF
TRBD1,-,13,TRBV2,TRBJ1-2,TGTGCCAGCAGGCAGGGGGCAGGGGATGGCTACACCTTC,CASRQGAGDGYTF
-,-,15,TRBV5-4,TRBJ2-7,TGTGCCAGCAGCTTGGACCCCGGGGCCCCCTACGAGCAGTACTTC,CASSLDPGAPYEQYF
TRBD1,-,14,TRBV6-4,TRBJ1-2,TGTGCCAGCAGTGACAGGGGGCGAAACTATGGCTACACCTTC,CASSDRGRNYGYTF
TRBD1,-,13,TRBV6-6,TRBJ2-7,TGTGCCAGCAGACAGGGGGGCTCCTACGAGCAGTACTTC,CASRQGGSYEQYF
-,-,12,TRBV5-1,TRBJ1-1,TGCGCCAGCAGCTGGCAGGGCGCTGAAGCTTTCTTT,CASSWQGAEAFF
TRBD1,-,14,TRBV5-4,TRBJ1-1,TGTGCCAGCAGCCGGGGACAGATGAACACTGAAGCTTTCTTT,CASSRGQMNTEAFF
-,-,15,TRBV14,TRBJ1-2,TGTGCCAGCAGCCAAGATTTGGGGGAATCCTATGGCTACACCTTC,CASSQDLGESYGYTF
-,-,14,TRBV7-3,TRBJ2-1,TGTGCCAGCAGCTTAAAGGATTCCTACAATGAGCAGTTCTTC,CASSLKDSYNEQFF
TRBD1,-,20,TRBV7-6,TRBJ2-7,TGTGCCAGCAGCTTAGCCCCCGGGACAGGGGGTTGGAGCGGGAGTAGCGAGCAGTACTTC,CASSLAPGTGGWSGSSEQYF
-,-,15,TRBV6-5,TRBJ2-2,TGTGCCAGCAGCCCCCCGAGAGGGAAGGCCGGGGAGCTGTTTTTT,CASSPPRGKAGELFF
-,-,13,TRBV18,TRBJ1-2,TGTGCCAGCTCACCAGCCGGGGGAGAAGGCTACACCTTC,CASSPAGGEGYTF
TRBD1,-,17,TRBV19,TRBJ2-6,TGTGCCAGTAGTAATCCGAACAGGGGTACCGGGGCCAACGTCCTGACTTTC,CASSNPNRGTGANVLTF
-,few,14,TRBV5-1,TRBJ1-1,TGCGCCAGCAGCCCCCGGGGGGGCAACACTGAAGCTTTCTTT,CASSPRGGNTEAFF
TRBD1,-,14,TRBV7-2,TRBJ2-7,TGTGCCAGCAGCTTAGAGGGGGCGCTCTACGAGCAGTACTTC,CASSLEGALYEQYF
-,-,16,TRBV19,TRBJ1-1,TGTGGCAGTCAGGCCCACGGGGGGGGACCGAACACTGAAGCTTTCTTT,CGSQAHGGGPNTEAFF
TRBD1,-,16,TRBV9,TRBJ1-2,TGTGCCAGCAGCGTAGCCCCAGACAGGGACGCCTATGGCTACACCTTC,CASSVAPDRDAYGYTF
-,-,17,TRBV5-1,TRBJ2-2,TGCGCCAGCAGCTTGGGTATTTTGGGCCGGGGCACCGGGGAGCTGTTTTTT,CASSLGILGRGTGELFF
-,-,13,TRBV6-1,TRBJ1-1,TGTGCCAGCAGGGCGACACCGAACACTGAAGCTTTCTTT,CASRATPNTEAFF